A selection of T cell receptor beta chains follows, all from one sample in a study of shared clonotypes between healthy human individuals. Sequencing was performed with immunoSEQ multiplex PCR; in TCRdb, only in-frame clones are kept and a portion is missing. The sample lists about 1 million clones, about 76% occurring once. Sample: memory CD4+ T cells sorted from blood. These receptors were taken from a man aged 18 to 30 in good health. CDR3s include the opening cysteine and the closing phenylalanine or tryptophan.

j_call v_call cdr3_aa
TRBJ1-1 TRBV9 CASSVEGARDTEAFF
TRBJ1-2 TRBV30 CAWSHGQGGYTF
TRBJ2-1 TRBV5-4 CASSSGTDSYNEQFF
TRBJ2-3 TRBV7-6 CASAIGGGYADTQYF
TRBJ2-3 TRBV5-1 CASSRQGLAGTSSTDTQYF
TRBJ2-3 TRBV9 CASALGPGTDTQYF
TRBJ1-1 TRBV2 CASLEPGQLNTEAFF
TRBJ1-1 TRBV7-9 CASRENTEAFF
TRBJ2-1 TRBV7-8 CASSSQGLAGMDEQFF
TRBJ2-1 TRBV11-3 CASSWGAGGSEQFF
TRBJ1-1 TRBV7-3 CASSLDGLNTEAFF
TRBJ2-1 TRBV7-3 CASSPRLAGEQFF
TRBJ2-4 TRBV7-9 CASSPWTSGRQNIQYF
TRBJ2-7 TRBV4-3 CASSQGTSGNYEQYF
TRBJ1-1 TRBV28 CASSLRVRNTEAFF
TRBJ2-7 TRBV28 CASSPAAYEQYF
TRBJ1-1 TRBV5-1 CASVMGGGNTEAFF
TRBJ2-7 TRBV11-2 CASSSKGEQYF
TRBJ2-7 TRBV11-2 CASSTGGAPHYEQYF
TRBJ1-3 TRBV28 CASSLDRSNTIYF
TRBJ1-5 TRBV6-1 CASSENRVNQPQHF
TRBJ2-1 TRBV5-1 CASSQQAGGYNEQFF
TRBJ2-1 TRBV7-8 CASSLTSGSRGEQFF
- TRBV25-1 CASSGITGKRGRYEQYF